This T cell receptor (beta chain) was captured by sequencing in a study of T cells after somatic rescue of genetic block. TCRdb keeps only in-frame clones here, not all; method: immunoSEQ multiplex PCR. The top ten clones hold under 4% of a sample with approximately 67,000 clones, about 92% of them seen once. This clone appeared a single time. V was shortened by 3 bases and J by 4 bases, with 13 bases between the two germline ends. Germline V CDR1 and CDR2: LGHNA, YSLEER. CDR3 size: 15 residues. Sequencing was done on a sample of peripheral blood mononuclear cells (PBMCs). The rearrangement joins TRBV4-3 to TRBJ2-1; D perhaps matches TRBD1 (6 bases). The source is a man aged 35 to 55. The CDR3, as DNA: TGCGCCAGCAGCCAGGGCCCAGGGGTTTACAATGAGCAGTTCTTC. This gives the protein CASSQGPGVYNEQFF.